This T cell receptor beta chain was sequenced for a study of T cell repertoires in cytomegalovirus infection. Findings and limits, study-wide: Cumulative frequency (of public TCR beta family members) identified carriers of CMV plus the relevant HLA. Ex vivo, HLA-C-restricted CMV-specific TCR beta clonotypes prevailed over the rest of the response.

The V gene end was trimmed by 5 bases and the J gene end by 2 bases; junction bases not matched to a gene: 8. CDR3 length: 16 residues. From germline, CDR1 is SGHAT and CDR2 FQDESV (reference sequence). For this clonotype: No antigen is known for it.

Each CDR3 protein is one row after TCRdb ran MiXCR on the reads. The table includes fewer than 1,000,000 distinct CDR3 sequences, 30% to 40% detected once. Sequenced material: cultured CD8+ T cells from PBMCs, taken from culture after CMV antigen stimulation. The sequence was obtained from a human donor in good health (CMV status not recorded). Some clones in this sample may be carry-over from other donors' samples. The chain is built from TRBV11-1 and TRBJ1-3; 8 bases map to TRBD1. The CDR3 DNA follows: TGTGCCAGCAGCGTCCGGGACAGGCTGACTGGAAACACCATATATTTT. This sequence encodes CASSVRDRLTGNTIYF.